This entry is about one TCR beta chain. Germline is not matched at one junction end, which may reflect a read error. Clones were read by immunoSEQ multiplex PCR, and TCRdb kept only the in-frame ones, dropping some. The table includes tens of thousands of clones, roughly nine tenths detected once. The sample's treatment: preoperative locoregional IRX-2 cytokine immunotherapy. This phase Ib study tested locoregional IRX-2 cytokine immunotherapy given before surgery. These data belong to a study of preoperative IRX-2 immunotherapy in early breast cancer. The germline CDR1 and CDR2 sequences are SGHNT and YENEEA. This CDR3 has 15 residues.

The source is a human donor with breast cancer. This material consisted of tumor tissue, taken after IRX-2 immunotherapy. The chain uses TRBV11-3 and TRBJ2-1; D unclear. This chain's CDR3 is CASSLQESSYNEQFF. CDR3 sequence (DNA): TGTGCTAGCAGCTTACAAGAAAGCTCCTACAATGAGCAGTTCTTC.